Below are 23 T cell receptor beta chains sequenced from a single sample in a study of early T cells in non-severe SARS-CoV-2 infection (dated by TCRdb to about 2021). Library preparation employed 5' RACE. The listed sequencing device is NextSeq 500. Clones were called with MiXCR by TCRdb after fastp trimmed the public reads at Q25, and only in-frame beta chains were retained. CDR3 protein duplicates are merged, each entry listing the most common genes and DNA. This sample is represented by roughly 29,000 distinct CDR3 sequences; about 4.2% of them were singletons. Of the sample, about 12% is held by the ten largest clones. Sequencing was done on a sample of whole blood. The receptors originated from an adult who was a healthcare worker with PCR-confirmed SARS-CoV-2 infection or an uninfected control (not recorded which).

This clonotype occurred many times. This chain links TRBV7-9 with TRBJ1-3; D is unresolved. Germline loops: CDR1 SEHNR, CDR2 FQNEAQ (reference sequence). Trimming cost V 5 bases and J 0 bases, with 8 bases left between them. CDR3 size: 14 residues. CDR3 bases: TGTGCCAGCAGCGCGGAGTCCTCTGGAAACACCATATATTTT. Translated, it gives CASSAESSGNTIYF.

There are many counts of this clonotype. The rearrangement uses TRBV5-1 and TRBJ2-3; D unclear. V lost 4 bases and J 6 bases, leaving 12 bases between the germline ends. This CDR3 is 13 amino acids long. Germline V lookup: CDR1 SGHRS, CDR2 YFSETQ. DNA for the CDR3: TGCGCCAGCAGCGAAGCTACTTCGGATACGCAGTATTTT. Translating it yields CASSEATSDTQYF.

This clonotype has at least ten counts. The chain links TRBV11-2 to TRBJ2-7; D not certain. Germline V gives CDR1 SGHAT, CDR2 FQNNGV. The CDR3 is made up of 13 amino acids. Trimming cost V 1 base and J 2 bases, with 6 bases left between them. The CDR3 reads CASSLASAYEQYF. CDR3 nucleotide sequence: TGTGCCAGCAGCTTAGCGTCCGCCTACGAGCAGTACTTC.

This clonotype was picked up many times. The chain combines TRBV4-2 with TRBJ2-1; TRBD2 agrees at 7 bases. The V and J ends lost 0 bases and 3 bases, in that order; junction bases with no gene match: 2. CDR3 length: 15 residues. The germline CDR1 and CDR2 sequences are LGHNA and YNFKEQ. The CDR3 nucleotides read TGTGCCAGCAGCCAAGAACTAGCGAGCTACAATGAGCAGTTCTTC. Amino acid sequence: CASSQELASYNEQFF.

This clonotype was seen at least ten times. V and J are TRBV12-3 or TRBV12-4 and TRBJ1-5, with D possibly matching TRBD1 (6 bases). This CDR3 has 16 residues. V was shortened by 6 bases and J by 3 bases, with 18 bases between the two germline ends. The CDR3 loop is CASRGGDFGVNQPQHF. The CDR3 nucleotides are TGTGCCAGCAGAGGGGGGGACTTCGGAGTCAATCAGCCCCAGCATTTT.

The table lists this clonotype with many counts. CDR3 nucleotide sequence: TGCAGTGCTACTCACGGGTTTTTAGGCGGACTTGAGGACGAGCAGTACTTC. Translation gives CSATHGFLGGLEDEQYF. V gene TRBV20-1 combines with J gene TRBJ2-7, with D perhaps TRBD2 (5 bases). The V gene's germline CDR1 is DFQATT and CDR2 SNEGSKA (reference sequence). V lost 4 bases, J lost 5 bases, and 27 bases lay in between. The CDR3 consists of 17 residues.

This clonotype was seen a handful of times. The chain is built from TRBV4-1 and TRBJ1-2; D unresolved. Deletions cut 0 bases from V and 8 bases from J, with 13 bases between. The CDR3 has 14 amino acids. The germline CDR1 and CDR2 sequences are MGHRA and YSYEKL. The CDR3 DNA sequence: TGCGCCAGCAGCCAAGAGACTATTGTTGGGGGCTACACCTTC. Translating gives CASSQETIVGGYTF.

This clonotype was counted at least ten times. The chain carries TRBV5-1 and TRBJ2-7, with 11 bases aligning to TRBD1. The CDR3 has 15 residues. Germline trimming cut 5 bases from V and 5 bases from J; bases unmatched to any gene: 9. The germline V gene has CDR1 SGHRS and CDR2 YFSETQ. DNA for the CDR3: TGCGCCAGCAGGTTTCGGACAGGGGGCGGTGACGAGCAGTACTTC. Translated, it gives CASRFRTGGGDEQYF.

This clonotype is medium-sized. The chain has TRBV4-1 and TRBJ2-7; no reliable D call. The CDR3 loop spans 13 amino acids. V was cut by 0 bases and J by 3 bases, with 6 bases left in between. Germline values: CDR1 MGHRA, CDR2 YSYEKL. The CDR3 spells CASSQENNYEQYF. The CDR3 bases are TGCGCCAGCAGCCAAGAGAATAACTACGAGCAGTACTTC.

This clonotype showed up many times. The chain uses TRBV6-5 and TRBJ2-1; 7 bases align to TRBD1. The CDR3 covers 13 residues. V was pared by 6 bases and J by 7 bases, with 6 bases of the junction left unmatched. Germline assignment: CDR1 MNHEY and CDR2 SVGAGI. The CDR3 loop is CASRSGQLNEQFF. As DNA, the CDR3 is TGTGCCAGCAGATCGGGACAGTTAAATGAGCAGTTCTTC.

This clonotype came up many times. The V and J genes are TRBV7-9 and TRBJ2-7; TRBD1 agrees at 8 bases. The V gene end was trimmed by 0 bases and the J gene end by 4 bases; junction bases not matched to a gene: 5. Germline CDR1 is SEHNR and CDR2 is FQNEAQ (reference sequence). This CDR3 has 15 residues. In DNA form, the CDR3 reads TGTGCCAGCAGCTTAGCCAAGACAGGGGAGTACGAGCAGTACTTC. Protein product: CASSLAKTGEYEQYF.

This clonotype was recorded at least ten times. The genes are TRBV5-1 and TRBJ2-1, with TRBD1 as a possible D gene (5 bases). The CDR3 covers 16 residues. CDR1 SGHRS and CDR2 YFSETQ come from the germline V gene. Trimming cost V 4 bases and J 9 bases, with 23 bases left between them. The CDR3 nucleotides read TGCGCCAGCAGCCTGAACTCAGGGATATCAGCAGGTGAGCAGTTCTTC. This codes for CASSLNSGISAGEQFF.

This clonotype was found a few times. The gene calls are TRBV20-1 and TRBJ2-5, with TRBD1 matching over 7 bases. Germline loops: CDR1 DFQATT, CDR2 SNEGSKA (reference sequence). CDR3 length equals 12 residues. V gave up 4 bases and J gave up 7 bases; unmatched junction bases: 6. This CDR3 is CSAIDRAGTQYF. The CDR3 region has the DNA TGCAGTGCTATAGACAGGGCGGGGACCCAGTACTTC.

The table lists this clonotype with many counts. This chain joins TRBV4-1 and TRBJ2-5; D remains unclear. Germline V CDR1 and CDR2: MGHRA, YSYEKL. The CDR3 length is 16 residues. Trimming pared 7 bases from V and 2 bases from J, leaving 20 bases between. This CDR3 is CASKKIVSKLQETQYF. The CDR3 bases are TGCGCCAGCAAAAAGATAGTCTCCAAACTGCAAGAGACCCAGTACTTC.

This clonotype was detected many times. The chain links TRBV29-1 to TRBJ1-3; D gene uncertain. Germline V gene lookup returns CDR1 SQVTM and CDR2 ANQGSEA. V lost 6 bases, J lost 0 bases, and 12 bases lay in between. The CDR3 sequence is 14 residues long. The CDR3 loop reads CSVGRATSGNTIYF. In DNA form, the CDR3 reads TGCAGCGTCGGACGCGCCACCTCTGGAAACACCATATATTTT.

This clonotype was counted ten times or more. J is TRBJ2-5 and V is TRBV5-4; a weak D match, TRBD1 (6 bases). This CDR3 region has 13 residues. V shed 3 bases and J shed 6 bases, with 12 bases lying between them. Germline CDR1 and CDR2: SGHNT and YYREEE (reference sequence). CDR3 sequence reads: CASSSNRAKTQYF. Written as DNA, the CDR3 is TGTGCCAGCAGCTCCAACAGGGCTAAGACCCAGTACTTC.

By share of the sample, this clonotype is medium-sized. The chain joins TRBV12-5 to TRBJ2-1; D unresolved. CDR1 and CDR2 (germline): LGHNT, FRNRAP. This CDR3 is built from 11 residues. Trimming removed 0 bases at V and 7 bases at J, with 1 base between. Here the CDR3 reads CASGLVNEQFF. The DNA for the CDR3 is TGTGCTAGTGGTTTGGTAAATGAGCAGTTCTTC. Using reference TRBV12-5 and TRBJ2-1 for the parts outside the CDR3, the full variable domain is DARVTQTPRHKVTEMGQEVTMRCQPILGHNTVFWYRQTMMQGLELLAYFRNRAPLDDSGMPKDRFSAEMPDATLATLKIQPSEPRDSAVYFCASGLVNEQFFGPGTRLTVL.

This clonotype was recorded many times. The chain combines TRBV29-1 with TRBJ2-3, with D tentatively TRBD2 (5 bases). The CDR3 totals 14 residues. Per germline, CDR1 SQVTM and CDR2 ANQGSEA. Trimming pared 4 bases from V and 0 bases from J, leaving 11 bases between. This CDR3 reads CSVGSRRSTDTQYF. In nucleotides, the CDR3 is TGCAGCGTTGGGTCGCGGAGGAGCACAGATACGCAGTATTTT.

This clonotype was seen many times. This chain connects TRBV10-1 to TRBJ2-7; D remains unclear. The length of the CDR3 is 14 residues. V was shortened by 3 bases and J by 3 bases, with 12 bases between the two germline ends. Looked up from germline, CDR1 is WNHNN and CDR2 is SYGVQD (reference sequence). The CDR3 loop reads CASSDNGRDYEQYF. In DNA form, the CDR3 reads TGCGCCAGCAGTGATAATGGTAGGGACTACGAGCAGTACTTC.

In its sample, this clonotype was seen a few times. The chain has TRBV5-5 and TRBJ2-7, with D possibly TRBD1 on 6 matching bases. The CDR3 loop spans 13 amino acids. The germline V and J ends were trimmed by 3 bases and 3 bases, with 10 bases remaining between them. CDR1 is SGHKS, CDR2 YYEKEE, per germline (reference sequence). CDR3 protein: CASSSGDVYEQYF. For the CDR3, the DNA is TGTGCCAGCAGCTCAGGGGACGTCTACGAGCAGTACTTC.

In its sample, this clonotype was seen a few times. This chain uses TRBV29-1 with TRBJ2-3; the D is unclear. The CDR3 runs to 11 residues. The ends were cut back, 4 bases at V and 4 bases at J, with 6 bases in the middle. CDR1 is SQVTM, CDR2 ANQGSEA, per germline. The CDR3 loop reads CSVGVPDTQYF. The CDR3 nucleotides are TGCAGCGTTGGTGTTCCAGATACGCAGTATTTT.

This clonotype was recorded at least ten times. The chain uses TRBV28 and TRBJ2-3; weak D call: TRBD1 (7 bases). Germline V gene lookup returns CDR1 MDHEN and CDR2 SYDVKM. The CDR3 sequence is 14 residues long. Trimming cost V 4 bases and J 10 bases, with 18 bases left between them. CDR3: CASSWDSGPGAQYF. The CDR3 nucleotides are TGTGCCAGCAGTTGGGACAGTGGACCGGGGGCGCAGTATTTT.

This clonotype was seen at least ten times. The CDR3 DNA is TGTGCCAGCAGCCGACCCGGGACAGGGGGCCTTACCTACTACGAGCAGTACTTC. This translates into CASSRPGTGGLTYYEQYF. This chain connects TRBV7-2 to TRBJ2-7; 12 bases fit TRBD1. V lost 5 bases and J lost 3; bases outside the gene matches: 14. The germline CDR1 and CDR2 sequences are SGHTA and FQGNSA. This CDR3 has 18 amino acids.